Listed below are T cell receptor beta chains from one sample, sequenced in a study of graft-versus-host responses after intestinal transplantation. Libraries were prepared by immunoSEQ multiplex PCR; TCRdb keeps only in-frame clonotypes and omits some of them. The repertoire has about 47,000 clones, 90% to 95% of them found once; the top ten carry about 5.5%. The sample was PBMCs, taken 750 to 850 days after a first intestinal transplant, on the day of a second. Receptors were obtained from a human patient who received an intestinal transplant, so some T cells may come from the graft donor. The CDR3 runs from the conserved cysteine through the conserved F or W. The order of the fields is clone size, D gene, J gene, V gene, CDR3 DNA, CDR3 protein. A D gene is named only where the DNA matches it firmly. Clone size is not always given. Where it is, it says once, few, many or a class for expanded clones.

. TRBD2 TRBJ2-5 TRBV5-4 TGTGCCAGCAGCTTGGGGGGGACTAGCGGCCAAGAGACCCAGTACTTC CASSLGGTSGQETQYF
. TRBD1 TRBJ2-7 TRBV25-1 TGTGCCAGCGGGACAGGGTCCTACGAGCAGTACTTC CASGTGSYEQYF
. . TRBJ2-1 TRBV30 TGTGCCTGGAGTTCCCAGTCAGGATACAATGAGCAGTTCTTC CAWSSQSGYNEQFF
. . TRBJ2-1 TRBV6-6 TGTGCCAGCAGGCTATCTACAGACTTCTCCTACAATGAGCAGTTCTTC CASRLSTDFSYNEQFF
. TRBD1 TRBJ1-2 TRBV6-1 TGTGCCAGCGAGACAGGGGGCCGGGGCTACACCTTC CASETGGRGYTF
. . TRBJ2-2 TRBV11-2 TGTGCCAGCAGCTTAACATACACCGGGGAGCTGTTTTTT CASSLTYTGELFF
. . TRBJ1-5 TRBV11-3 TGTGCCAGCAGCGCATATAGCAATCAGCCCCAGCATTTT CASSAYSNQPQHF
. TRBD2 TRBJ2-3 TRBV15 TGTGCCACCAGCAGAGATCAAGCGGGAGCGACCTACGCAGATACGCAGTATTTT CATSRDQAGATYADTQYF
. . TRBJ2-5 TRBV19 TGTGCCAGTAGGACTAGTCGGCCTCCGGGGACCCAGTACTTC CASRTSRPPGTQYF
. . TRBJ2-3 TRBV5-4 TGTGCCAGCAGCTTGGGGGGGGTTAACACAGATACGCAGTATTTT CASSLGGVNTDTQYF
. . TRBJ2-2 TRBV6-1 TGTGCCAGTTTCACATTTATAAGTTCCGGGGAGCTGTTTTTT CASFTFISSGELFF
once . TRBJ1-1 TRBV5-6 TGTGCCAGCGCCCCGCAGGGCCTCGCGGACACTGAAGCTTTCTTT CASAPQGLADTEAFF
. TRBD2 TRBJ2-5 TRBV29-1 TGCAGCGCAATGTCGGGGGGTCGCGGGAGGACTCAAGAGACCCAGTACTTC CSAMSGGRGRTQETQYF
. . TRBJ1-6 TRBV6-1 TGTGCCAGCAGTGAGGGAGGGACTTTACGTTCACCCCTCCACTTT CASSEGGTLRSPLHF
. TRBD1 TRBJ2-7 TRBV25-1 TGTGCCAGCAGCGATCTCAGGGGGCCTTACGAGCAGTACTTC CASSDLRGPYEQYF
. TRBD1 TRBJ2-1 TRBV10-2 TGCGCCAGCAGTACCGGGACAGACTCCTACAATGAGCAGTTCTTC CASSTGTDSYNEQFF
. TRBD1 TRBJ1-5 TRBV19 TGTGCCAGTAGTCCCCGAGACAGGGGGAGCAATCAGCCCCAGCATTTT CASSPRDRGSNQPQHF
. TRBD2 TRBJ2-1 TRBV6-1 TGTGCCAGCAGTGAAAGGGCCCCCGGGACTAGCGGGGACAATGAGCAGTTCTTC CASSERAPGTSGDNEQFF
. . TRBJ1-4 TRBV6-5 TGTGCCAGTCTAACCGGGGATTTGGCGTATGAAAAACTGTTTTTT CASLTGDLAYEKLFF
. . TRBJ1-3 TRBV11-2 TGTGCCAGCAGCCAAAGCTCTGGAAACACCATATATTTT CASSQSSGNTIYF
once . TRBJ2-2 TRBV6-5 TGTGCCAGCAGTTACTCGGACAGGAACACCGGGGAGCTGTTTTTT CASSYSDRNTGELFF
. TRBD2 TRBJ2-5 TRBV2 TGTGCCAGCAGCGCAGATAGCGGGAGGCCGCAGACCCAGTACTTC CASSADSGRPQTQYF
. . TRBJ2-3 TRBV9 TGTGCCAGCGGTGGGGGAACAGATACGCAGTATTTT CASGGGTDTQYF
. TRBD2 TRBJ2-1 TRBV19 TGTGCCAGTAGTATTCAGGGGACTAGCGGCCCCTACAATGAGCAGTTCTTC CASSIQGTSGPYNEQFF
. . TRBJ1-1 TRBV28 TGTGCCAGCAGTTTATATTCGACAGGTAACACTGAAGCTTTCTTT CASSLYSTGNTEAFF
. . TRBJ2-3 TRBV11-2 TGTGCCAGCAGCTTAGCAGGGCAAGATACGCAGTATTTT CASSLAGQDTQYF
. . TRBJ2-1 TRBV28 TGTGCCATCGGGGTATCGATTTACAATGAGCAGTTCTTC CAIGVSIYNEQFF
. . TRBJ2-6 TRBV4-1 TGCGCCAGCAGCCAAGATGCGGAGGTCTCTGGGGCCAACGTCCTGACTTTC CASSQDAEVSGANVLTF
once TRBD2 TRBJ2-5 TRBV7-9 TGTGCTTCGACTAGCGGGAGGCGCCTGAACCAAGAGACCCAGTACTTC CASTSGRRLNQETQYF
. . TRBJ2-7 TRBV19 TGTGCCAGTAGTGATCACGGCCGGGGATACGAGCAGTACTTC CASSDHGRGYEQYF
once . TRBJ1-1 TRBV29-1 TGCAGCGTCCGAGGTGGGAGTGAAGCTTTCTTT CSVRGGSEAFF
. TRBD2 TRBJ2-7 TRBV6-1 TGTGCCAGCAGTAAGGGTAGCGGGACAACCTACGAGCAGTACTTC CASSKGSGTTYEQYF
. . TRBJ2-7 TRBV2 TGTGCCAGCACCCAACAGGGATACGAGCAGTACTTC CASTQQGYEQYF
. . TRBJ1-2 TRBV27 TGTGCCAGCAGTCTATTCGGACGGGAATGGGATGGCTACACCTTC CASSLFGREWDGYTF
. TRBD1 TRBJ1-5 TRBV5-1 TGCGCCAGCAGCTTGGAGGGACAGGGGCGTCAGCCCCAGCATTTT CASSLEGQGRQPQHF
. . TRBJ1-2 TRBV19 TGTGCCAGTCGAAACAGGATCTTGGGGTATGGCTACACCTTC CASRNRILGYGYTF
. TRBD2 TRBJ2-3 TRBV28 TGTGCCAGCACCCTCCTAGCGGGAGGAAATACAGATACGCAGTATTTT CASTLLAGGNTDTQYF
. . TRBJ2-3 TRBV7-6 TGTGCCAGCAGCTTAGCCGGACAATCCACAGATACGCAGTATTTT CASSLAGQSTDTQYF
. TRBD2 TRBJ2-3 TRBV11-2 TGTGCCAGCAACCGGGAAAGTAGCGGGAGGACAGATACGCAGTATTTT CASNRESSGRTDTQYF